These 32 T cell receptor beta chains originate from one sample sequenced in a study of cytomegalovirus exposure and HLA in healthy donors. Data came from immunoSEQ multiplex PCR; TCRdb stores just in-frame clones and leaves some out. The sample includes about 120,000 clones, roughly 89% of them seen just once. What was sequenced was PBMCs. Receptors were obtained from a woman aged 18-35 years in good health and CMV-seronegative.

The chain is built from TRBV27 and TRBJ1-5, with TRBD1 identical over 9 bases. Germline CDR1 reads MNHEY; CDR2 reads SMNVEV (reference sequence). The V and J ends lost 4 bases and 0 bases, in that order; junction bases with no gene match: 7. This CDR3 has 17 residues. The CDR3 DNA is TGTGCCAGCAGTTGTTGGGACAGGGCGTATAGCAATCAGCCCCAGCATTTT. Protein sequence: CASSCWDRAYSNQPQHF.

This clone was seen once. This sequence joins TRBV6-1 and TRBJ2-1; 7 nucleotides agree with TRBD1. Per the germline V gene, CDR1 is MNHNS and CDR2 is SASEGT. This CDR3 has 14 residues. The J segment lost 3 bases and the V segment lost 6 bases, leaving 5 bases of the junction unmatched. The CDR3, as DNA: TGTGCCAGCAGAGGGACAGCCAACTACAATGAGCAGTTCTTC. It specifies CASRGTANYNEQFF.

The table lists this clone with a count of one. CDR3 sequence reads: CASSPWTSGSTDTQYF. CDR3 in DNA: TGCGCCAGCAGCCCCTGGACTAGCGGGAGCACAGATACGCAGTATTTT. The chain has TRBV5-1 and TRBJ2-3; 11 nucleotides agree with TRBD2. CDR3 length equals 16 residues. The germline CDR1 and CDR2 sequences are SGHRS and YFSETQ. V shed 4 bases, J shed 0 bases, and the junction held 4 bases outside the gene matches. Filled out from reference TRBV5-1 and TRBJ2-3, the complete variable domain reads KAGVTQTPRYLIKTRGQQVTLSCSPISGHRSVSWYQQTPGQGLQFLFEYFSETQRNKGNFPGRFSGRQFSNSRSEMNVSTLELGDSALYLCASSPWTSGSTDTQYFGPGTRLTVL.

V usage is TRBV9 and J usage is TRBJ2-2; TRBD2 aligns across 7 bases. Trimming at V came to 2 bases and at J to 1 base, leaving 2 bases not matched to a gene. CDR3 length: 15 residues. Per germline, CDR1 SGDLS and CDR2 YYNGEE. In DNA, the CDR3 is TGTGCCAGCAGCGTGACGGGAGGGAACACCGGGGAGCTGTTTTTT. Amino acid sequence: CASSVTGGNTGELFF.

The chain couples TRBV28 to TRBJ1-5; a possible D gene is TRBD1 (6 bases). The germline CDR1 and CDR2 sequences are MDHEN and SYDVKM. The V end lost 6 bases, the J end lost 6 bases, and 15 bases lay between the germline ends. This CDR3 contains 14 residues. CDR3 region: CASSPTGWGQPQHF. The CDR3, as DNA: TGTGCCAGCAGCCCCACAGGGTGGGGTCAGCCCCAGCATTTT.

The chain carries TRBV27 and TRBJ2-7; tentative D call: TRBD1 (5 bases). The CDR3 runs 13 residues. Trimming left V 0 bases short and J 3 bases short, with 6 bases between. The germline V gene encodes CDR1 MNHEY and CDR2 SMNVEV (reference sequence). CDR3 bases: TGTGCCAGCAGTTTATCGGACAACTACGAGCAGTACTTC. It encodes CASSLSDNYEQYF.

The CDR3 bases are TGCAGGAGAAGGCGGGACCCCGGGGAGCTGTTTTTT. It specifies CRRRRDPGELFF. V and J are TRBV29-1 and TRBJ2-2, with a weak D call TRBD2 (6 bases). The CDR3 covers 12 residues. CDR1 is SQVTM and CDR2 is ANQGSEA in the germline V gene.

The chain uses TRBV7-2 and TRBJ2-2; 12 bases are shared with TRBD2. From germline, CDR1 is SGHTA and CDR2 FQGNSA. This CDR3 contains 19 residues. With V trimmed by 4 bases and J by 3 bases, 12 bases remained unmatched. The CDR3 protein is CASSSTGLAGGPYTGELFF. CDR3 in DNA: TGTGCCAGCAGCTCCACTGGTCTAGCGGGAGGGCCCTACACCGGGGAGCTGTTTTTT.

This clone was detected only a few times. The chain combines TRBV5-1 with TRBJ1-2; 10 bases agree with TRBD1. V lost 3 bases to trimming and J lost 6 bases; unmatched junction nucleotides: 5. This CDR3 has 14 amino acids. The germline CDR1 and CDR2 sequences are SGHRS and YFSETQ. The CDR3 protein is CASSSTGTGDGYTF. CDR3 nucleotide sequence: TGCGCCAGCAGCTCAACCGGGACAGGGGATGGCTACACCTTC.

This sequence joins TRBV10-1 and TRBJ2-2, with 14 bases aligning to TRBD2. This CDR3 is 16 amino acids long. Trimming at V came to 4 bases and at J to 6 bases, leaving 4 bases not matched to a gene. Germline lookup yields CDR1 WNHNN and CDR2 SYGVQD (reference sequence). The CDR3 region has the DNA TGCGCCAGCAGTGGGGGACTAGCGGGAGCCGCCGGGGAGCTGTTTTTT. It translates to CASSGGLAGAAGELFF.

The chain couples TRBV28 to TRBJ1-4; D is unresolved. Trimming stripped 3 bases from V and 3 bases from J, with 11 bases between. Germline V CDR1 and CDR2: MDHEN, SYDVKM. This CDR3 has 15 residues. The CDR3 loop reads CASSFSLQANEKLFF. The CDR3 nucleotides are TGTGCCAGCAGTTTTTCACTCCAGGCTAATGAAAAACTGTTTTTT.

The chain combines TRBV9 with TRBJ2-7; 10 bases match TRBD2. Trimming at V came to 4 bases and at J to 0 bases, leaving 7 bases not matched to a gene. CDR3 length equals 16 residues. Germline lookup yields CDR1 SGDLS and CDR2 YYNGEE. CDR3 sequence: CASSLGASGGSYEQYF. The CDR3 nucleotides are TGTGCCAGCAGCCTGGGCGCTAGCGGGGGCTCCTACGAGCAGTACTTC.

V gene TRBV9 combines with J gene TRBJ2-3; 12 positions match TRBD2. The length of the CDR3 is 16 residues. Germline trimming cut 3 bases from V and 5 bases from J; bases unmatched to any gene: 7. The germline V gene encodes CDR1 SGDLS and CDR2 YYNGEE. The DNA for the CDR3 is TGTGCCAGCAGCGGCGAACCGGGACTAGCGGGAGATACGCAGTATTTT. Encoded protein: CASSGEPGLAGDTQYF.

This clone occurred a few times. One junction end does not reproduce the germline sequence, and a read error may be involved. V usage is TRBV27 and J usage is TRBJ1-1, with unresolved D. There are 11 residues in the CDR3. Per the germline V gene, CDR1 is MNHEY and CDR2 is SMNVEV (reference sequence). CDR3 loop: CASSPEDRAKF. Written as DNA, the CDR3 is TGTGCCAGCAGTCCGGAGGACCGGGCTAAGTTT.

The CDR3 DNA sequence: TGTGCCAGTAGCAGGGGGCACACTGAAGCTTTCTTT. Translation: CASSRGHTEAFF. The V and J genes are TRBV19 and TRBJ1-1; 8 nucleotides agree with TRBD1. The germline CDR1 and CDR2 sequences are LNHDA and SQIVND (reference sequence). CDR3 length equals 12 residues. J gave up 3 bases and V 6 bases, and 0 bases lay outside the gene matches.

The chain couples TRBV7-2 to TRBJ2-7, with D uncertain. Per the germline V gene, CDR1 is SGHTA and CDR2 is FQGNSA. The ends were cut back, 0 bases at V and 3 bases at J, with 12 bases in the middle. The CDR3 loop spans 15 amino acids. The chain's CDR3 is CASSLAGDSFYEQYF. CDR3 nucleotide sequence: TGTGCCAGCAGCTTAGCGGGCGATTCATTCTACGAGCAGTACTTC.

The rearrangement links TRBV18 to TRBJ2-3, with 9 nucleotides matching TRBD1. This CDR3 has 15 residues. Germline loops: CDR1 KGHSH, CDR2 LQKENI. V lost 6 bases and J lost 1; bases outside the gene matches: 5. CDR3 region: CASSQGQGGTDTQYF. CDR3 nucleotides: TGTGCCAGCTCCCAGGGACAGGGTGGCACAGATACGCAGTATTTT. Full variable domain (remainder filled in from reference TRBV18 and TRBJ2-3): NAGVMQNPRHLVRRRGQEARLRCSPMKGHSHVYWYRQLPEEGLKFMVYLQKENIIDESGMPKERFSAEFPKEGPSILRIQQVVRGDSAAYFCASSQGQGGTDTQYFGPGTRLTVL.

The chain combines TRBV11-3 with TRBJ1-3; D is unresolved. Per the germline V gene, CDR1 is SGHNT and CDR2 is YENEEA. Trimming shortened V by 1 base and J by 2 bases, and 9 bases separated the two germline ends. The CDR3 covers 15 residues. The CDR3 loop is CASSLGEYAGNTIYF. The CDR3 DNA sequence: TGTGCCAGCAGCTTAGGGGAGTATGCTGGAAACACCATATATTTT. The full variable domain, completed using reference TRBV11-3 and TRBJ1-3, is EAGVVQSPRYKIIEKKQPVAFWCNPISGHNTLYWYLQNLGQGPELLIRYENEEAVDDSQLPKDRFSAERLKGVDSTLKIQPAELGDSAVYLCASSLGEYAGNTIYFGEGSWLTVV.

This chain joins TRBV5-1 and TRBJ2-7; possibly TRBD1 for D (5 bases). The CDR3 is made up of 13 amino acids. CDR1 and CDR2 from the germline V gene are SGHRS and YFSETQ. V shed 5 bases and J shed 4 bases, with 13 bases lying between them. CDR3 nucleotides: TGCGCCAGCAGGCAGGGCCAGTCGTACGAGCAGTACTTC. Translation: CASRQGQSYEQYF.

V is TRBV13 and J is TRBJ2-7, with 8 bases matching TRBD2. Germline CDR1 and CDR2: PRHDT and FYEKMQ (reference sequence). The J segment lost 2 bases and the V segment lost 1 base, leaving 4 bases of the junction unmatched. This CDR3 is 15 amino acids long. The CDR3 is CASSLVRAGAYEQYF. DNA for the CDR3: TGTGCCAGCAGCTTAGTGCGAGCGGGGGCCTACGAGCAGTACTTC.

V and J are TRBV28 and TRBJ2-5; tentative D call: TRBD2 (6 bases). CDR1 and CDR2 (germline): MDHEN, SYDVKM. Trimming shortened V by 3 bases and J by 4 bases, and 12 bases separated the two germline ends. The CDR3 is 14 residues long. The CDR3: CASSFGGTGETQYF. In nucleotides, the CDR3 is TGTGCCAGCAGTTTTGGCGGGACTGGAGAGACCCAGTACTTC.

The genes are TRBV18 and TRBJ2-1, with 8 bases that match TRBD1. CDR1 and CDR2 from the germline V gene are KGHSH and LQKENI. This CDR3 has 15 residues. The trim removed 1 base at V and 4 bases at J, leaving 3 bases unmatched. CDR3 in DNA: TGTGCCAGCTCACCACTCACAGGGGGGTACAATGAGCAGTTCTTC. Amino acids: CASSPLTGGYNEQFF. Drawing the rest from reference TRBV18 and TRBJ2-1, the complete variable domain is NAGVMQNPRHLVRRRGQEARLRCSPMKGHSHVYWYRQLPEEGLKFMVYLQKENIIDESGMPKERFSAEFPKEGPSILRIQQVVRGDSAAYFCASSPLTGGYNEQFFGPGTRLTVL.

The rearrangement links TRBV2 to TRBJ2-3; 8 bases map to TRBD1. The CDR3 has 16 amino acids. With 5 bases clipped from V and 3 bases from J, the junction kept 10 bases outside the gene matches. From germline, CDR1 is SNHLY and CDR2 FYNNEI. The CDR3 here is CASSPTGATGTDTQYF. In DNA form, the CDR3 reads TGTGCCAGCAGTCCGACAGGGGCGACGGGTACAGATACGCAGTATTTT.

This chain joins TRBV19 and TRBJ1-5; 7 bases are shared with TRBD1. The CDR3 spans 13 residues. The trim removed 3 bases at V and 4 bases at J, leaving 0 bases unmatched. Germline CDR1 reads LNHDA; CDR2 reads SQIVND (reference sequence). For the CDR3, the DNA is TGTGCCAGTAGTATGGACAGGAATCAGCCCCAGCATTTT. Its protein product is CASSMDRNQPQHF.

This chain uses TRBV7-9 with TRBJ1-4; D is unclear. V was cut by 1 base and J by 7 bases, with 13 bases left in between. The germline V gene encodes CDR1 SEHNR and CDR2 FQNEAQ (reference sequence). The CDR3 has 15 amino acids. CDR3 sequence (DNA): TGTGCCAGCAGCTTAGGCATGTCCTCGGGTGAAAAACTGTTTTTT. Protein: CASSLGMSSGEKLFF.

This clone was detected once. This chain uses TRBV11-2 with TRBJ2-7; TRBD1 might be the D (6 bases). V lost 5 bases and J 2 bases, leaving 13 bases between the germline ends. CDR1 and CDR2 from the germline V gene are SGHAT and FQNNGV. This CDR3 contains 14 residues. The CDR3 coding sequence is TGTGCCAGCAGCCCCCCGGGACAAGCCTACGAGCAGTACTTC. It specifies CASSPPGQAYEQYF.

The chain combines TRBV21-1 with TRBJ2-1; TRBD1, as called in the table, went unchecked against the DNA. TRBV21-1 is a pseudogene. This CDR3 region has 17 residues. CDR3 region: CASSKEGETAVYNEQFF. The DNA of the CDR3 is TGTGCCAGCAGCAAAGAGGGGGAGACAGCTGTCTACAATGAGCAGTTCTTC.

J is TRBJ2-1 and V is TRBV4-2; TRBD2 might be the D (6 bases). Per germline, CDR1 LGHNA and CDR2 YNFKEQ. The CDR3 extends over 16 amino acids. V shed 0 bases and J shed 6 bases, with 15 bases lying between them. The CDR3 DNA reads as TGTGCCAGCAGCCAAGATCTACGGGGACTCATCAATGAGCAGTTCTTC. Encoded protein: CASSQDLRGLINEQFF.

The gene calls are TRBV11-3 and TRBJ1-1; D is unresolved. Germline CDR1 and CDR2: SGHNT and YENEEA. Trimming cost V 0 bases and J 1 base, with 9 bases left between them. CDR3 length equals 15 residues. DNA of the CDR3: TGTGCCAGCAGCTTAGACTGGAGAGGGAACACTGAAGCTTTCTTT. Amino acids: CASSLDWRGNTEAFF.

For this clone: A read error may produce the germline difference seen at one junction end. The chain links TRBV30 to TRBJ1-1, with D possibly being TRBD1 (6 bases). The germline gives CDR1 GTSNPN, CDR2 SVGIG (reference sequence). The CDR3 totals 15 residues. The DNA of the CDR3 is TGTGGCTGGGGGCCAGATCTCTCCTCGAACACTGAAGCTTTCTTT. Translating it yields CGWGPDLSSNTEAFF. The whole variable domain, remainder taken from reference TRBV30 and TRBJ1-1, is SQTIHQWPATLVQPVGSPLSLECTVEGTSNPNLYWYRQAAGRGLQLLFYSVGIGQISSEVPQNLSASRPQDRQFILSSKKLLLSDSGFYLCGWGPDLSSNTEAFFGQGTRLTVV.

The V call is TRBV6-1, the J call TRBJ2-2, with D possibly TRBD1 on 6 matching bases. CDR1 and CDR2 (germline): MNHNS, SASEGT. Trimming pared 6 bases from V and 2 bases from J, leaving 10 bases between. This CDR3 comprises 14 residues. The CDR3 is CASSRTVNTGELFF. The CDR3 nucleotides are TGTGCCAGCAGCAGGACAGTCAACACCGGGGAGCTGTTTTTT.

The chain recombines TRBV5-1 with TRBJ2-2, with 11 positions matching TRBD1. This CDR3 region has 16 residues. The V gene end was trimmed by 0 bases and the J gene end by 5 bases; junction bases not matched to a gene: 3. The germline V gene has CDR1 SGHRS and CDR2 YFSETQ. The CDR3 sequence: CASSLAGQGATGELFF. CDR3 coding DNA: TGCGCCAGCAGCTTGGCCGGACAGGGGGCGACCGGGGAGCTGTTTTTT.